This T cell receptor beta chain was identified during a study of long-term antiretroviral therapy in people with HIV. Survey level was the resolution at which the v3.0 immunoSEQ assay ran. The method was immunoSEQ multiplex PCR; TCRdb's version includes in-frame clones alone and lacks a portion of them. The sample includes more than 20,000 clones, roughly four fifths of them seen just once. CDR3 length equals 12 residues. Deletions cut 0 bases from V and 10 bases from J, with 9 bases between. The germline CDR1 and CDR2 sequences are MGHRA and YSYEKL. The chain combines TRBV4-1 with TRBJ1-2; D remains unclear. The clonotype was recovered from a man aged 45-65 years with HIV. The sequencing here drew on unsorted PBMCs, taken 0.4 years after starting antiretroviral therapy. CDR3 DNA sequence: TGCGCCAGCAGCCAAGACCCAGTCACCTACACCTTC. It translates to CASSQDPVTYTF.